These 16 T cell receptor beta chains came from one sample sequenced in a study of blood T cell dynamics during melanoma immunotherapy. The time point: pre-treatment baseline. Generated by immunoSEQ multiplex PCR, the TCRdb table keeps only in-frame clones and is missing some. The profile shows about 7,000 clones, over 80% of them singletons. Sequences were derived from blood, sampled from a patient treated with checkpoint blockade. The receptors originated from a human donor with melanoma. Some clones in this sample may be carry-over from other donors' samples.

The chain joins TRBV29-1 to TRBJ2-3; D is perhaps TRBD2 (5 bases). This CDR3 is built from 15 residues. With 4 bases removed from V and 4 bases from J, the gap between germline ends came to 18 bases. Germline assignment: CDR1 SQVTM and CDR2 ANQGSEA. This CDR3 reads CSVGSYGSLSDTQYF. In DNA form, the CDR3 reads TGCAGCGTTGGATCTTATGGGAGTTTATCAGATACGCAGTATTTT.

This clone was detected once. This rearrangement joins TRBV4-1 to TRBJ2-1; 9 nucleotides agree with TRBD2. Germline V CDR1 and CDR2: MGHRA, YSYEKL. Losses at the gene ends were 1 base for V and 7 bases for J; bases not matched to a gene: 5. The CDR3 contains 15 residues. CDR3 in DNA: TGCGCCAGCAGCCAAGTTAGCGGGGGTGTTAATGAGCAGTTCTTC. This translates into CASSQVSGGVNEQFF.

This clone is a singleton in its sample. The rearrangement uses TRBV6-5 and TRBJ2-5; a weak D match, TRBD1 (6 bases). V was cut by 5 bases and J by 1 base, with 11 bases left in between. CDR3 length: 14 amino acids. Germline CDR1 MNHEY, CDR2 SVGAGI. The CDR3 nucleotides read TGTGCCAGCAGTCCACAGGGATCCCAAGAGACCCAGTACTTC. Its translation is CASSPQGSQETQYF.

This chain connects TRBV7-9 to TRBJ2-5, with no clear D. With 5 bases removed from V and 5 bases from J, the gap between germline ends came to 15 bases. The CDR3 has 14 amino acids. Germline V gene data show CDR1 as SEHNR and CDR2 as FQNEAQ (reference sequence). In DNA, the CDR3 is TGTGCCAGCAGCAACCCCGGGTCCCGGGAGACCCAGTACTTC. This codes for CASSNPGSRETQYF.

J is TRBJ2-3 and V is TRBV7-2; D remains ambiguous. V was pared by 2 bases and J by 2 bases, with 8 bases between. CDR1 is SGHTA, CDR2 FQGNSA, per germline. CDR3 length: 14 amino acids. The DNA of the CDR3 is TGTGCCAGCAGCTTATGGGCACACACAGATACGCAGTATTTT. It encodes CASSLWAHTDTQYF.

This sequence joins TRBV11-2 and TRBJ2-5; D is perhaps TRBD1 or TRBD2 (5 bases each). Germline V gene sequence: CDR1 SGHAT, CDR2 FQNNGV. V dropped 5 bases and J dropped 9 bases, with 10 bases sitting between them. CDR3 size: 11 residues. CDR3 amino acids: CASSATAAQYF. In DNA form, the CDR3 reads TGTGCCAGCAGCGCGACAGCGGCCCAGTACTTC.

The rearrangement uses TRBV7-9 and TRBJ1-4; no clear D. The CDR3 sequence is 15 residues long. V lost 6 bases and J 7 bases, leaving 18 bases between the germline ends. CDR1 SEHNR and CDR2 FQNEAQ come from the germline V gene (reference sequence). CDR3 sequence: CASSPTTRGAEKLFF. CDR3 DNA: TGTGCCAGCAGTCCGACGACGCGGGGAGCTGAAAAACTGTTTTTT. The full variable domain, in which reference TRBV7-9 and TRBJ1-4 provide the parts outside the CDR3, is DTGVSQNPRHKITKRGQNVTFRCDPISEHNRLYWYRQTLGQGPEFLTYFQNEAQLEKSRLLSDRFSAERPKGSFSTLEIQRTEQGDSAMYLCASSPTTRGAEKLFFGSGTQLSVL.

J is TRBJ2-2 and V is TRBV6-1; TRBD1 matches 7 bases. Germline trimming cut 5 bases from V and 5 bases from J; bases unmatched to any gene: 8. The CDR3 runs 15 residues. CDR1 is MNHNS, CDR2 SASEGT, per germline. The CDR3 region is CASSPYRGGTGELFF. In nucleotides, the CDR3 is TGTGCCAGCAGTCCTTACAGGGGCGGGACCGGGGAGCTGTTTTTT.

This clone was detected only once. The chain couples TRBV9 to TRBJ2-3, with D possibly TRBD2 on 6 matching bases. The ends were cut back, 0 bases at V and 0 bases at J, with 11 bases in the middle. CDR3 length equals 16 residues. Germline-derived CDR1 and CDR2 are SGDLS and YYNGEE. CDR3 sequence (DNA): TGTGCCAGCAGCGTAGGGGCTAGCGATAGCACAGATACGCAGTATTTT. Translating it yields CASSVGASDSTDTQYF.

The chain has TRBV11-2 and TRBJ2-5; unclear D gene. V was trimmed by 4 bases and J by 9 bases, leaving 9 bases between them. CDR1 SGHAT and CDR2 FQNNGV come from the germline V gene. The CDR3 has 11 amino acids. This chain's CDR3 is CASSSGSSQYF. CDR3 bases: TGTGCCAGCAGCTCCGGGTCTTCCCAGTACTTC.

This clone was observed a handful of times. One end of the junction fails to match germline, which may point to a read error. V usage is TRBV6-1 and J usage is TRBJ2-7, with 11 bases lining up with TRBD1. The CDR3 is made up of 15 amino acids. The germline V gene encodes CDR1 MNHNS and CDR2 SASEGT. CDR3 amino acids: CASSEGTGGSDEQYF. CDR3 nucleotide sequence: TGTGCCAGCAGTGAAGGGACAGGGGGCTCCGACGAGCAGTACTTC.

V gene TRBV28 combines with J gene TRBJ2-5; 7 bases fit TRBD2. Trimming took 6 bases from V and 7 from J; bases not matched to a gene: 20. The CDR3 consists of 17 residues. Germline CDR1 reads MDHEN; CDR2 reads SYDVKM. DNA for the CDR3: TGTGCCAGCAGGACGGTGGGTGGGACTAAGGCCCAGGGGACCCAGTACTTC. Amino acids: CASRTVGGTKAQGTQYF.

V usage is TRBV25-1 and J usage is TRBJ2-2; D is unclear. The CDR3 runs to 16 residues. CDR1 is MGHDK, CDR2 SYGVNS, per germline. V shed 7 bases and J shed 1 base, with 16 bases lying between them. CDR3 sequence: CASTHFGGVNTGELFF. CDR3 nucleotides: TGTGCCAGCACCCACTTCGGTGGAGTGAACACCGGGGAGCTGTTTTTT.

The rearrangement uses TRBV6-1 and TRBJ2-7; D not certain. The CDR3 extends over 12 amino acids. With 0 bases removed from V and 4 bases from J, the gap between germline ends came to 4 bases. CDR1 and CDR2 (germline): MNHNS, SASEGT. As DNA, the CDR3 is TGTGCCAGCAGTGAAGCGGGGTACGAGCAGTACTTC. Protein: CASSEAGYEQYF.

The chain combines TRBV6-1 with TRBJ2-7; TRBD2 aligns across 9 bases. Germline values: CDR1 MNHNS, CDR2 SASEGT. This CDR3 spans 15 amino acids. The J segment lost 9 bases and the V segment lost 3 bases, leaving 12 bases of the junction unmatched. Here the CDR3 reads CASSDRLAVNWWQYF. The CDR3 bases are TGTGCCAGCAGTGACCGACTAGCGGTAAATTGGTGGCAGTACTTC.

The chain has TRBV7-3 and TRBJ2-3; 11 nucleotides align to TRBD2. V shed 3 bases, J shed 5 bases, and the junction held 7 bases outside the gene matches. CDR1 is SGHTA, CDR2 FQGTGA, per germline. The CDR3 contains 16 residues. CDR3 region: CASSFSGRAGQDTQYF. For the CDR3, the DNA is TGTGCCAGCAGCTTTAGCGGGAGGGCCGGGCAAGATACGCAGTATTTT.